These T cell receptor beta chains were read from a single sample in a study of T cells in Graves' hyperthyroidism and ophthalmopathy. TCRdb re-called the multiplex PCR reads through MiXCR, storing one row per CDR3 protein. Of nearly 600,000 distinct CDR3 sequences detected, approximately 15% appear once; the ten largest clones hold 4.5% to 6%. Sequenced sample: blood. Source of these receptors: a woman younger than 45 with Graves' hyperthyroidism that later progressed to Graves' ophthalmopathy. Both conserved end residues are part of each CDR3. The order of the fields is V gene, clone size, J gene, D gene, CDR3 protein, CDR3 DNA. D genes are given only for firm matches. The size of a clone is reported for some rows only, either as once, few or many, or as a class for expanded clones.

v_gene: TRBV7-9; abundance: -; j_gene: TRBJ2-1; d_gene: -; CDR3aa: CASEGDNEQFF; CDR3nt: TGTGCCAGCGAAGGCGACAATGAGCAGTTCTTC
v_gene: TRBV9; abundance: few; j_gene: TRBJ2-2; d_gene: TRBD2; CDR3aa: CASSLNSGGSGELFF; CDR3nt: TGTGCCAGCAGCCTCAACTCGGGAGGGTCCGGGGAGCTGTTTTTT
v_gene: TRBV28; abundance: many; j_gene: TRBJ2-7; d_gene: TRBD1; CDR3aa: CASSRRTGPVEQYF; CDR3nt: TGTGCCAGCAGCCGCCGGACAGGGCCTGTCGAGCAGTACTTC
v_gene: TRBV19; abundance: many; j_gene: TRBJ2-5; d_gene: -; CDR3aa: CASSGSIQETQYF; CDR3nt: TGTGCCAGTAGTGGCAGTATCCAAGAGACCCAGTACTTC
v_gene: TRBV4-1; abundance: many; j_gene: TRBJ2-2; d_gene: -; CDR3aa: CASSQDSYTGELFF; CDR3nt: TGCGCCAGCAGCCAAGATTCTTACACCGGGGAGCTGTTTTTT
v_gene: TRBV7-9; abundance: many; j_gene: TRBJ1-1; d_gene: -; CDR3aa: CAPAQMTGTEAFF; CDR3nt: TGTGCCCCCGCCCAGATGACGGGCACTGAAGCTTTCTTT
v_gene: TRBV19; abundance: -; j_gene: TRBJ1-1; d_gene: -; CDR3aa: CASTERGWGTEAFF; CDR3nt: TGTGCCAGTACCGAGAGGGGGTGGGGCACTGAAGCTTTCTTT
v_gene: TRBV7-2; abundance: many; j_gene: TRBJ2-3; d_gene: -; CDR3aa: CASSLSDRIRGGTQYF; CDR3nt: TGTGCCAGCAGCTTATCTGACCGTATTAGGGGAGGTACGCAGTATTTT
v_gene: TRBV5-1; abundance: once; j_gene: TRBJ2-1; d_gene: TRBD1; CDR3aa: CASNSGTGDNEQFF; CDR3nt: TGCGCCAGCAATTCCGGGACAGGGGACAATGAGCAGTTCTTC
v_gene: TRBV6-2/TRBV6-3; abundance: many; j_gene: TRBJ2-3; d_gene: -; CDR3aa: CASRTRDTLSTDTQYF; CDR3nt: TGTGCCAGCAGAACCCGAGACACGCTAAGCACAGATACGCAGTATTTT
v_gene: TRBV27; abundance: few; j_gene: TRBJ2-1; d_gene: TRBD2; CDR3aa: CASSLEREGAGEQFF; CDR3nt: TGTGCCAGCAGTTTAGAGCGGGAGGGTGCCGGTGAGCAGTTCTTC
v_gene: TRBV6-2/TRBV6-3; abundance: -; j_gene: TRBJ2-4; d_gene: -; CDR3aa: CASSYSTPGSENIQYF; CDR3nt: TGTGCCAGCAGTTACTCGACACCAGGGTCCGAAAACATTCAGTACTTC
v_gene: TRBV20-1; abundance: many; j_gene: TRBJ2-1; d_gene: TRBD2; CDR3aa: CSAIKLAGSSYNEQFF; CDR3nt: TGCAGTGCTATAAAACTAGCGGGTAGCTCCTACAATGAGCAGTTCTTC
v_gene: TRBV19; abundance: -; j_gene: TRBJ2-1; d_gene: TRBD2; CDR3aa: CASRAGTSLAYNEQFF; CDR3nt: TGTGCCAGTAGGGCCGGGACTAGCCTTGCCTACAATGAGCAGTTCTTC
v_gene: TRBV6-1; abundance: many; j_gene: TRBJ2-2; d_gene: -; CDR3aa: CASSNREGWTGTTTGELFF; CDR3nt: TGTGCCAGCAGTAATAGGGAGGGGTGGACCGGGACAACCACCGGGGAGCTGTTTTTT
v_gene: TRBV5-5; abundance: -; j_gene: TRBJ1-4; d_gene: TRBD1; CDR3aa: CASSSVDGTGGLNEKLFF; CDR3nt: TGTGCCAGCAGCTCGGTCGATGGGACAGGGGGTCTTAATGAAAAACTGTTTTTT
v_gene: TRBV7-9; abundance: many; j_gene: TRBJ1-1; d_gene: -; CDR3aa: CASSPTWGAVRGTEAFF; CDR3nt: TGTGCCAGCAGCCCAACGTGGGGGGCTGTAAGGGGCACTGAAGCTTTCTTT
v_gene: TRBV9; abundance: -; j_gene: TRBJ2-6; d_gene: -; CDR3aa: CASSVGWTWDGANVLTF; CDR3nt: TGTGCCAGCAGCGTAGGATGGACTTGGGATGGGGCCAACGTCCTGACTTTC
v_gene: TRBV30; abundance: many; j_gene: TRBJ2-1; d_gene: TRBD2; CDR3aa: CAWSLGLAGDTEQFF; CDR3nt: TGTGCCTGGAGTCTCGGACTAGCGGGGGACACAGAGCAGTTCTTC
v_gene: TRBV6-5; abundance: many; j_gene: TRBJ2-3; d_gene: -; CDR3aa: CASSYSSSTDTQYF; CDR3nt: TGTGCCAGCAGTTACAGCTCTAGCACAGATACGCAGTATTTT
v_gene: TRBV20-1; abundance: few; j_gene: TRBJ2-7; d_gene: -; CDR3aa: CSANPTGSYEQYF; CDR3nt: TGCAGTGCAAATCCGACGGGCTCCTACGAGCAGTACTTC
v_gene: TRBV30; abundance: many; j_gene: TRBJ2-1; d_gene: -; CDR3aa: CAWNPADSYNEQFF; CDR3nt: TGTGCCTGGAATCCAGCGGACTCCTACAATGAGCAGTTCTTC
v_gene: TRBV6-5; abundance: few; j_gene: TRBJ2-2; d_gene: -; CDR3aa: CASSYDGSGYTGELFF; CDR3nt: TGTGCCAGCAGTTACGATGGGTCAGGATACACCGGGGAGCTGTTTTTT
v_gene: TRBV18; abundance: -; j_gene: TRBJ2-1; d_gene: TRBD2; CDR3aa: CASSPQGLAYEQFF; CDR3nt: TGTGCCAGCTCACCTCAGGGACTAGCTTATGAGCAGTTCTTC
v_gene: TRBV28; abundance: few; j_gene: TRBJ2-1; d_gene: -; CDR3aa: CASSPPGVLASYNEQFF; CDR3nt: TGTGCCAGCAGCCCCCCAGGGGTTCTAGCCTCCTACAATGAGCAGTTCTTC
v_gene: TRBV25-1; abundance: -; j_gene: TRBJ2-1; d_gene: TRBD2; CDR3aa: CASSEYGGLAGGDEQFF; CDR3nt: TGTGCCAGCAGTGAATATGGTGGGCTAGCGGGAGGCGATGAGCAGTTCTTC
v_gene: TRBV30; abundance: few; j_gene: TRBJ1-2; d_gene: -; CDR3aa: CAWSGRLEGTF; CDR3nt: TGTGCCTGGTCGGGCCGACTAGAAGGCACCTTC
v_gene: TRBV6-5; abundance: -; j_gene: TRBJ2-7; d_gene: -; CDR3aa: CASSYTSTGPGSYEQYF; CDR3nt: TGTGCCAGCAGTTACACCTCAACAGGTCCCGGGTCCTACGAGCAGTACTTC
v_gene: TRBV20-1; abundance: many; j_gene: TRBJ2-4; d_gene: -; CDR3aa: CSASPPGTSGNIQYF; CDR3nt: TGCAGTGCTAGCCCACCCGGGACAAGCGGGAACATTCAGTACTTC
v_gene: TRBV12-3/TRBV12-4; abundance: many; j_gene: TRBJ1-5; d_gene: TRBD1; CDR3aa: CASSFRQGVIQPQHF; CDR3nt: TGTGCCAGCAGTTTCAGACAGGGTGTAATTCAGCCCCAGCATTTT
v_gene: TRBV27; abundance: many; j_gene: TRBJ1-4; d_gene: -; CDR3aa: CASSSHPSTQSRSEKLFF; CDR3nt: TGTGCCAGCAGTTCCCACCCGTCAACCCAATCTCGTAGTGAAAAACTGTTTTTT
v_gene: TRBV20-1; abundance: many; j_gene: TRBJ2-3; d_gene: TRBD2; CDR3aa: CSARKVAGGTDTQYF; CDR3nt: TGCAGTGCTAGGAAGGTAGCGGGAGGGACAGATACGCAGTATTTT
v_gene: TRBV5-6; abundance: -; j_gene: TRBJ1-2; d_gene: -; CDR3aa: CASSSWAGGYGYTF; CDR3nt: TGTGCCAGCAGCTCGTGGGCGGGGGGCTATGGCTACACCTTC
v_gene: TRBV12-3/TRBV12-4; abundance: many; j_gene: TRBJ2-5; d_gene: TRBD1; CDR3aa: CASSRGTGGETQYF; CDR3nt: TGTGCCAGCAGTAGGGGGACAGGGGGAGAGACCCAGTACTTC
v_gene: TRBV7-9; abundance: -; j_gene: TRBJ1-2; d_gene: -; CDR3aa: CASSLAYRVSQANYGYTF; CDR3nt: TGTGCCAGCAGCCTAGCGTATAGGGTCTCACAGGCTAACTATGGCTACACCTTC
v_gene: TRBV9; abundance: many; j_gene: TRBJ2-7; d_gene: -; CDR3aa: CASSVGGGTREQYF; CDR3nt: TGTGCCAGCAGCGTAGGGGGTGGAACACGAGAGCAGTACTTC
v_gene: TRBV27; abundance: few; j_gene: TRBJ1-4; d_gene: TRBD1; CDR3aa: CASSLTTGVATNEKLFF; CDR3nt: TGTGCCAGCAGTCTTACGACAGGGGTTGCCACTAATGAAAAACTGTTTTTT
v_gene: TRBV7-9; abundance: few; j_gene: TRBJ1-5; d_gene: -; CDR3aa: CASSPGEGNQPQHF; CDR3nt: TGTGCCAGCAGCCCAGGGGAAGGGAATCAGCCCCAGCATTTT
v_gene: TRBV5-6; abundance: few; j_gene: TRBJ2-7; d_gene: -; CDR3aa: CASSLGPVSSYEQYF; CDR3nt: TGTGCCAGCAGCTTAGGTCCAGTGTCCTCCTACGAGCAGTACTTC
v_gene: TRBV28; abundance: few; j_gene: TRBJ2-1; d_gene: -; CDR3aa: CASSLAINEQFF; CDR3nt: TGTGCCAGCAGTTTGGCGATCAATGAGCAGTTCTTC
v_gene: TRBV5-1; abundance: -; j_gene: TRBJ2-4; d_gene: TRBD1; CDR3aa: CASSFTGGQGDIQYF; CDR3nt: TGCGCCAGCAGCTTTACAGGGGGCCAGGGAGACATTCAGTACTTC
v_gene: TRBV6-1; abundance: few; j_gene: TRBJ2-7; d_gene: -; CDR3aa: CASRAWRDTAYEQYF; CDR3nt: TGTGCCAGCAGAGCCTGGAGGGATACGGCCTACGAGCAGTACTTC
v_gene: TRBV19; abundance: many; j_gene: TRBJ2-2; d_gene: TRBD1; CDR3aa: CASSLGQGKDTGELFF; CDR3nt: TGTGCCAGTAGCCTGGGACAGGGGAAAGACACCGGGGAGCTGTTTTTT
v_gene: TRBV19; abundance: few; j_gene: TRBJ2-7; d_gene: TRBD1; CDR3aa: CASSGGQGASHEQYF; CDR3nt: TGTGCCAGTAGTGGAGGACAGGGGGCGTCCCACGAGCAGTACTTC
v_gene: TRBV13; abundance: -; j_gene: TRBJ1-5; d_gene: -; CDR3aa: CASSVAGGTLQPQHF; CDR3nt: TGTGCCAGCAGCGTCGCGGGTGGGACGTTGCAGCCCCAGCATTTT
v_gene: TRBV19; abundance: once; j_gene: TRBJ2-4; d_gene: -; CDR3aa: CASSRGGKNIQYF; CDR3nt: TGTGCCAGTAGTAGGGGTGGTAAAAACATTCAGTACTTC
v_gene: TRBV19; abundance: many; j_gene: TRBJ1-2; d_gene: TRBD1; CDR3aa: CASSVRDRGTYGYTF; CDR3nt: TGTGCCAGTAGTGTCCGGGACAGGGGAACCTATGGCTACACCTTC
v_gene: TRBV6-1; abundance: many; j_gene: TRBJ2-3; d_gene: -; CDR3aa: CASSEGPGEDTQYF; CDR3nt: TGTGCCAGCAGTGAAGGGCCAGGGGAAGATACGCAGTATTTT
v_gene: TRBV20-1; abundance: many; j_gene: TRBJ2-5; d_gene: -; CDR3aa: CSARGSHGDQETQYF; CDR3nt: TGCAGTGCTAGAGGAAGCCACGGAGACCAAGAGACCCAGTACTTC
v_gene: TRBV12-3/TRBV12-4; abundance: many; j_gene: TRBJ2-3; d_gene: -; CDR3aa: CASRQRFTDTQYF; CDR3nt: TGTGCCAGCAGACAGCGGTTCACAGATACGCAGTATTTT
v_gene: TRBV7-2; abundance: many; j_gene: TRBJ2-2; d_gene: TRBD2; CDR3aa: CASSPWTSGRSGELFF; CDR3nt: TGTGCCAGCAGCCCCTGGACTAGCGGGAGAAGCGGGGAGCTGTTTTTT
v_gene: TRBV12-3/TRBV12-4; abundance: many; j_gene: TRBJ1-4; d_gene: TRBD1; CDR3aa: CASSFMTGGGEKLFF; CDR3nt: TGTGCCAGCAGTTTTATGACAGGGGGAGGTGAAAAACTGTTTTTT
v_gene: TRBV19; abundance: many; j_gene: TRBJ2-1; d_gene: -; CDR3aa: CASSIQRAHEQFF; CDR3nt: TGTGCCAGTAGTATTCAACGGGCCCATGAGCAGTTCTTC
v_gene: TRBV24-1; abundance: few; j_gene: TRBJ2-1; d_gene: TRBD1; CDR3aa: CATAPRDRQSNEQFF; CDR3nt: TGTGCCACCGCTCCCCGGGACAGGCAATCCAATGAGCAGTTCTTC